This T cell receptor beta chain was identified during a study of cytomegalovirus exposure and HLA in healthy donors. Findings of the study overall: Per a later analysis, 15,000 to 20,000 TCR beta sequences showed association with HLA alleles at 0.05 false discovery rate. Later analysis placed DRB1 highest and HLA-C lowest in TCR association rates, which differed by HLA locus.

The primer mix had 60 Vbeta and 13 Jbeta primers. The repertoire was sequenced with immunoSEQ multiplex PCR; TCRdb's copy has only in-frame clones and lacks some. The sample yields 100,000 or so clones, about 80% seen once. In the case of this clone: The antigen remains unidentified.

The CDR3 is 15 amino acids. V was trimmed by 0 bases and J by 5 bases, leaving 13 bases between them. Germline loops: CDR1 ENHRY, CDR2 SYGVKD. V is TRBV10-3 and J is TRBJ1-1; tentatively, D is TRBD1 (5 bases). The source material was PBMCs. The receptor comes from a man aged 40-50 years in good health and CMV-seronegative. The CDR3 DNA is TGTGCCATCAGTGAGTCGTCTGGTGGGGGGACTGAAGCTTTCTTT. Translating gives CAISESSGGGTEAFF.